This T cell receptor (beta chain) was profiled in a study of T cell changes during pregnancy in multiple sclerosis. The table came from immunoSEQ multiplex PCR; TCRdb's copy has only in-frame clones and leaves some out. The sample lists about 49,000 clones; roughly 94% were seen once. Trimming pared 0 bases from V and 11 bases from J, leaving 10 bases between. Germline V CDR1 and CDR2: GTSNPN, SVGIG (reference sequence). The CDR3 covers 11 residues. The genes are TRBV30 and TRBJ1-1; D possibly corresponds to TRBD1 (5 bases). This clonotype was sampled from a female donor with multiple sclerosis, enrolled in a pregnancy study. The input for sequencing was CD8+ T cells from peripheral blood mononuclear cells, taken before pregnancy. Written as DNA, the CDR3 is TGTGCCTGGAGTGTAGGGGATTGGGCTTTCTTT. Translation gives CAWSVGDWAFF.